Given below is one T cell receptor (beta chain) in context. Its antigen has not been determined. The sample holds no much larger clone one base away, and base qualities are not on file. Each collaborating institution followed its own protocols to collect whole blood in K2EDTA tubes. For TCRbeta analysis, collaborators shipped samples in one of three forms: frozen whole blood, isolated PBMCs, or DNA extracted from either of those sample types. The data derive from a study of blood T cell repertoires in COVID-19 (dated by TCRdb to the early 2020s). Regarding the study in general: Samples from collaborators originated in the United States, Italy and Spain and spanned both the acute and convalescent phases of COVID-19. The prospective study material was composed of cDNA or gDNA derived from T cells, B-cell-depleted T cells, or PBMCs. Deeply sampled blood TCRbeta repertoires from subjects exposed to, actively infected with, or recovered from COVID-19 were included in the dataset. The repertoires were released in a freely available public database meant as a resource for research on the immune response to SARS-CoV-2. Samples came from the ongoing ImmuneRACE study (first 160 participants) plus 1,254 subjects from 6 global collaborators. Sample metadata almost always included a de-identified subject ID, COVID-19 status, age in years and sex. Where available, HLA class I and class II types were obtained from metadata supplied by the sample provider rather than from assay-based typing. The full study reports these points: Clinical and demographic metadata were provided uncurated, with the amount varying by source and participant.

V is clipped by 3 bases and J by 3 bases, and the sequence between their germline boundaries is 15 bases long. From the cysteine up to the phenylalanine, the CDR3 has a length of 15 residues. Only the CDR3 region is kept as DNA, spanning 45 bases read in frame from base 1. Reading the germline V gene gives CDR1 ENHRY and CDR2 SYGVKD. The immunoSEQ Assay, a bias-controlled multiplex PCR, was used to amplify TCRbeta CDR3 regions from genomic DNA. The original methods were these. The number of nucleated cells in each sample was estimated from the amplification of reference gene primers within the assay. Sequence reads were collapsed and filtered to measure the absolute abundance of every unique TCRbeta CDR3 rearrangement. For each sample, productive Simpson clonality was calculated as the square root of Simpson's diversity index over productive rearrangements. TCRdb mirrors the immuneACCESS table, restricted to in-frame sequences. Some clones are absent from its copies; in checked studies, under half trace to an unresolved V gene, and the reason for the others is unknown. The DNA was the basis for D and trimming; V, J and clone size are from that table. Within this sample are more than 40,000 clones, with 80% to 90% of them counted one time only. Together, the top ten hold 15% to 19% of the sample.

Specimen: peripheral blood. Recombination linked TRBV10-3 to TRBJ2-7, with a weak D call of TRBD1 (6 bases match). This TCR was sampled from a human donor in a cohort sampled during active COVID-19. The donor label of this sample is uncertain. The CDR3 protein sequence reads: CAISDWGRTDYEQYF. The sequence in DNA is TGTGCCATCAGTGATTGGGGAAGGACAGACTACGAGCAGTACTTC.